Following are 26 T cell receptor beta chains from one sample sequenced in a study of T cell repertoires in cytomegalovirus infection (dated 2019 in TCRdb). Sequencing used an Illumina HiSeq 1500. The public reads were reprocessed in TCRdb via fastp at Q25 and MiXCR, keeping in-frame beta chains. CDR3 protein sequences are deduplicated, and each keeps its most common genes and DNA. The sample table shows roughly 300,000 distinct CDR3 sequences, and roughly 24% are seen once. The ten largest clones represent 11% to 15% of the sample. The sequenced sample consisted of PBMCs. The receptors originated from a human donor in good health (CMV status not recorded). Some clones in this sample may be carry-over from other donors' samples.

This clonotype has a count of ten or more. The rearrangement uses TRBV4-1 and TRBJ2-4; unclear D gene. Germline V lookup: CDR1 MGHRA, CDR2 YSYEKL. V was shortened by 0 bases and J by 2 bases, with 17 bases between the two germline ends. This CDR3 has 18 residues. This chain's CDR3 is CASSQEGPEVLTKNIQYF. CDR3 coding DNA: TGCGCCAGCAGCCAAGAAGGTCCAGAGGTGCTAACCAAAAACATTCAGTACTTC.

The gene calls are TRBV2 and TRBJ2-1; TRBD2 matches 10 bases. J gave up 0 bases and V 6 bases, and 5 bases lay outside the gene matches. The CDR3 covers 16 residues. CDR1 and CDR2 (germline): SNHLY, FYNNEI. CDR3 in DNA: TGTGCCAGCAGCAAGCGGGGGGGGAGCTCCTACAATGAGCAGTTCTTC. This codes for CASSKRGGSSYNEQFF.

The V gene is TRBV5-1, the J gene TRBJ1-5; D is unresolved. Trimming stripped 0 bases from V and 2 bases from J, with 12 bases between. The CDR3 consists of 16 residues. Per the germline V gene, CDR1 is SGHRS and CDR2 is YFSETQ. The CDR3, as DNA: TGCGCCAGCAGCTTGGGAGGACCGAGAGGCAATCAGCCCCAGCATTTT. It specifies CASSLGGPRGNQPQHF.

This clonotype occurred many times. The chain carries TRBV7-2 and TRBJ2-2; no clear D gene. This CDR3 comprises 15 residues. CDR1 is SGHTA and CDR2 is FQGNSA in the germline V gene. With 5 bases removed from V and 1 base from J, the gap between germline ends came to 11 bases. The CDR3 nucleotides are TGTGCCAGCAGCACCCGGCGACAGAACACCGGGGAGCTGTTTTTT. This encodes CASSTRRQNTGELFF.

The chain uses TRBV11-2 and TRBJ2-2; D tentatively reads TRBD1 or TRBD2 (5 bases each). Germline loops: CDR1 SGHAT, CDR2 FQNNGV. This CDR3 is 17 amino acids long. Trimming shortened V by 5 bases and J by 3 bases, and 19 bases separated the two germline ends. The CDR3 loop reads CASSPGYRGSYTGELFF. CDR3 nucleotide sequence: TGTGCCAGCAGCCCCGGGTATCGGGGCTCGTACACCGGGGAGCTGTTTTTT.

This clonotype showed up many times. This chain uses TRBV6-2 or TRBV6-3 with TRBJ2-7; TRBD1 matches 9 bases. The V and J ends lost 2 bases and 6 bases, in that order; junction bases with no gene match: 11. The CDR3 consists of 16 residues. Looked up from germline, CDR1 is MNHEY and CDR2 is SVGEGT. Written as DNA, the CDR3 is TGTGCCAGCAGTTACCCGGGACAGGGCGGTAGGATCGAGCAGTACTTC. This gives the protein CASSYPGQGGRIEQYF.

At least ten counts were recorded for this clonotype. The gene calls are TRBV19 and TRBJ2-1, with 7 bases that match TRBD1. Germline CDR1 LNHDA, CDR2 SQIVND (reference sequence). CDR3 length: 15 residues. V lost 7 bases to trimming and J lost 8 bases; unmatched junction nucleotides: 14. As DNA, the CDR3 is TGTGCCAGTACTCGACAGGGTGACGGTTCATATGAGCAGTTCTTC. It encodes CASTRQGDGSYEQFF.

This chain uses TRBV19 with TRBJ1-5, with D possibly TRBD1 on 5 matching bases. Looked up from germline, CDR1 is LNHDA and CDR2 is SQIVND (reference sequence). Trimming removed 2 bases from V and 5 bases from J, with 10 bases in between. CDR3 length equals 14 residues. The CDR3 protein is CASSIRGIDQPQHF. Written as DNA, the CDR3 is TGTGCCAGTAGTATACGGGGGATTGATCAGCCCCAGCATTTT.

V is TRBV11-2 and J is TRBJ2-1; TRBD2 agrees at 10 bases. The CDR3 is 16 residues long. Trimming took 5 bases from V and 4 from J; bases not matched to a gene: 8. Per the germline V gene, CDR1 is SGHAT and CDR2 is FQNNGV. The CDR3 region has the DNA TGTGCCAGCAGCGCTACCCCTAGCGGGGGATACAATGAGCAGTTCTTC. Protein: CASSATPSGGYNEQFF. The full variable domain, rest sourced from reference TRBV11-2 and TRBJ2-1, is EAGVAQSPRYKIIEKRQSVAFWCNPISGHATLYWYQQILGQGPKLLIQFQNNGVVDDSQLPKDRFSAERLKGVDSTLKIQPAKLEDSAVYLCASSATPSGGYNEQFFGPGTRLTVL.

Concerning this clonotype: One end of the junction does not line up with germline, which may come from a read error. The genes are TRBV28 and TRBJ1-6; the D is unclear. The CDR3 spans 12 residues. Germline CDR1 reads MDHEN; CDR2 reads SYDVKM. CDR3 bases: TGTGCCAGCAGTCTTACCGGGAGGGCCACTTCTTTT. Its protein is CASSLTGRATSF.

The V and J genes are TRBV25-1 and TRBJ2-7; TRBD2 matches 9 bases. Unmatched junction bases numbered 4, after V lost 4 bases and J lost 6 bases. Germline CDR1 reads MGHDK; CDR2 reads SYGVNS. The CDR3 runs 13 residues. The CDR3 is CASSGYSGSEQYF. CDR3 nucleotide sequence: TGTGCCAGCAGTGGTTATAGCGGGAGCGAGCAGTACTTC.

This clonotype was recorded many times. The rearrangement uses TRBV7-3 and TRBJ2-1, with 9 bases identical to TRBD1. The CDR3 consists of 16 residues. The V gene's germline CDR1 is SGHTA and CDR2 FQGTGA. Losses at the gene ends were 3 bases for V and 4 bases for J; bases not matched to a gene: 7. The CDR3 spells CASSLSGTGFYNEQFF. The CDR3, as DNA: TGTGCCAGCAGCTTGTCCGGGACAGGGTTTTACAATGAGCAGTTCTTC.

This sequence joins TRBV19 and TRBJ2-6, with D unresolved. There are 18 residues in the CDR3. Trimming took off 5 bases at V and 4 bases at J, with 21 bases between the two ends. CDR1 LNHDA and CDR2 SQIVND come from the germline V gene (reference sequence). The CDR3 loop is CASSFVTRTRAGANVLTF. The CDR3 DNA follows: TGTGCCAGTAGTTTTGTGACACGGACGAGAGCCGGGGCCAACGTCCTGACTTTC.

The CDR3 DNA reads TGCAGTGCGGATGGGGGCCTCTATAATTCACCCCTCCACTTT. Its translation is CSADGGLYNSPLHF. The chain carries TRBV20-1 and TRBJ1-6; tentatively, D is TRBD1 (6 bases). Trimming stripped 6 bases from V and 3 bases from J, with 12 bases between. Germline lookup yields CDR1 DFQATT and CDR2 SNEGSKA (reference sequence). The CDR3 sequence is 14 residues long.

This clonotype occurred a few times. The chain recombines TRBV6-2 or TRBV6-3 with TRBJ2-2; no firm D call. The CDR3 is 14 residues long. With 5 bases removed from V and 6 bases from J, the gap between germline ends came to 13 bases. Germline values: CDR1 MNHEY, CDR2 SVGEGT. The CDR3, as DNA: TGTGCCAGCAGTAAGCCTCGCGGCCCCGGGGAGCTGTTTTTT. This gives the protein CASSKPRGPGELFF.

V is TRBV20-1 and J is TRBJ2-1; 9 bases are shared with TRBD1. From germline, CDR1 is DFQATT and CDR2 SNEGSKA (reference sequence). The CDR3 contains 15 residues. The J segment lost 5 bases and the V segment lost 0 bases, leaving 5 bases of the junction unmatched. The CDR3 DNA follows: TGCAGTGCTAGAGACCGGGACAGGGTGAACAATGAGCAGTTCTTC. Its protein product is CSARDRDRVNNEQFF.

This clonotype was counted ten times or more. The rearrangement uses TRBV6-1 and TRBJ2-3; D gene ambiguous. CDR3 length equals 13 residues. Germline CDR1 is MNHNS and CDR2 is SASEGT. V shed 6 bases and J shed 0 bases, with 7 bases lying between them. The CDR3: CASRPDSTDTQYF. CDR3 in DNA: TGTGCCAGCAGGCCCGATAGCACAGATACGCAGTATTTT.

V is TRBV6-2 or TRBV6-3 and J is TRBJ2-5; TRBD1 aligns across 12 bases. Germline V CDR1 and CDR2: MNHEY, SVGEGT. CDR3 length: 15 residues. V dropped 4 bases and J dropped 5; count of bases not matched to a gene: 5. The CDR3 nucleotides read TGTGCCAGCAGTTCAACGGGACAGGGGGCTGAGACCCAGTACTTC. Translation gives CASSSTGQGAETQYF.

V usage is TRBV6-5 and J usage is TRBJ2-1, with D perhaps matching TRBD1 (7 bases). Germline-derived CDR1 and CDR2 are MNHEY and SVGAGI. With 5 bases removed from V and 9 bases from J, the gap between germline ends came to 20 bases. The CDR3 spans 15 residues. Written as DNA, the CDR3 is TGTGCCAGCAGTCACGCGACAGGGCTGGGGGGTGAGCAGTTCTTC. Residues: CASSHATGLGGEQFF.

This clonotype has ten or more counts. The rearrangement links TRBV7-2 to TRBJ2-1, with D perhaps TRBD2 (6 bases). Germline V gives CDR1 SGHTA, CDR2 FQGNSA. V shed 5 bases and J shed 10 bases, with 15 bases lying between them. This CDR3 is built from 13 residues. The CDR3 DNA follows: TGTGCCAGCAGCACCGGTCGACTAGAGGAGCAGTTCTTC. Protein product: CASSTGRLEEQFF. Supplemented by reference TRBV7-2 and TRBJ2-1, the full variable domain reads GAGVSQSPSNKVTEKGKDVELRCDPISGHTALYWYRQSLGQGLEFLIYFQGNSAPDKSGLPSDRFSAERTGGSVSTLTIQRTQQEDSAVYLCASSTGRLEEQFFGPGTRLTVL.

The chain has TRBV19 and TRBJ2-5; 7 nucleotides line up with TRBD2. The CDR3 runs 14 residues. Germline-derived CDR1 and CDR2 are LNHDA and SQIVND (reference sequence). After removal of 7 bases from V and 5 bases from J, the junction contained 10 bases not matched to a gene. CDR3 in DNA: TGTGCCAGTAATGTTGCGGGAGCCGGGGAGACCCAGTACTTC. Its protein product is CASNVAGAGETQYF. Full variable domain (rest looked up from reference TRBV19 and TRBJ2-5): DGGITQSPKYLFRKEGQNVTLSCEQNLNHDAMYWYRQDPGQGLRLIYYSQIVNDFQKGDIAEGYSVSREKKESFPLTVTSAQKNPTAFYLCASNVAGAGETQYFGPGTRLLVL.

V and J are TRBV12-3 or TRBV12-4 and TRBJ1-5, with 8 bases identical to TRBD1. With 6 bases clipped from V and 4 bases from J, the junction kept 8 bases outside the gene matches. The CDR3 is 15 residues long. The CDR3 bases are TGTGCCAGCAGACCGACAGGGGCAGGGAATCAGCCCCAGCATTTT. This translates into CASRPTGAGNQPQHF.

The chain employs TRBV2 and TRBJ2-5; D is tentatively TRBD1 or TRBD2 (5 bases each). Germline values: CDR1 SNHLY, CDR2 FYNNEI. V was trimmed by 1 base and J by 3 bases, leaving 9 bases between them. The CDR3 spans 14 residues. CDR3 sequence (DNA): TGTGCCAGCAGTGAAGGGGGGATTGAAGAGACCCAGTACTTC. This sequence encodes CASSEGGIEETQYF.

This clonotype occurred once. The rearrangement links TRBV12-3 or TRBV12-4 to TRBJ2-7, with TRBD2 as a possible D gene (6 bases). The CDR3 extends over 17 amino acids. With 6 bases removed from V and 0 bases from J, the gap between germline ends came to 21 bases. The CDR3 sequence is CASRVDDGTSYSYEQYF. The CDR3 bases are TGTGCCAGCAGAGTTGATGATGGGACTTCATACTCCTACGAGCAGTACTTC.

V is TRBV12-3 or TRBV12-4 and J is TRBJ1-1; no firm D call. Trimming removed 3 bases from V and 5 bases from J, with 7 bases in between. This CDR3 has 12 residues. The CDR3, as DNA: TGTGCCAGCAGTTTTCAGGATACTGAAGCTTTCTTT. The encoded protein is CASSFQDTEAFF.

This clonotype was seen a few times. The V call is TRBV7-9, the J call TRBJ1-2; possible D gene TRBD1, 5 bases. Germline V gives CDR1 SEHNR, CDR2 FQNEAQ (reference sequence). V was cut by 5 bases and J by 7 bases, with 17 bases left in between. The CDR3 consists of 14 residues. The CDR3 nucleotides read TGTGCCAGCAGCCCCCGGGCAGGGCGCGGTGGCTACACCTTC. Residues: CASSPRAGRGGYTF.